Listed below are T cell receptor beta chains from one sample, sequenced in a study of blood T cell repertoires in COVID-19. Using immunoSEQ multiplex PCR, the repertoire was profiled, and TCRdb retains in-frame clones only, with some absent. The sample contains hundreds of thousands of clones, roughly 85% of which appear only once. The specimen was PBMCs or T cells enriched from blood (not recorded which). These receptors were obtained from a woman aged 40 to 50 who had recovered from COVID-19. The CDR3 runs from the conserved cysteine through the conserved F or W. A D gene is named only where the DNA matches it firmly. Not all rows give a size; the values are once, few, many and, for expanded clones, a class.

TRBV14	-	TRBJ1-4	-	CASSQEGSRLMKKLFF	TGTGCCAGCAGCCAAGAAGGTAGCCGCCTAATGAAAAAACTGTTTTTT
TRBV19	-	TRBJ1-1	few	CASRYTGGRPEAFF	TGTGCCAGTAGATATACTGGAGGGAGACCTGAAGCTTTCTTT
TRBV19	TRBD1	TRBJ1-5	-	CASSTRQGASPLNQPQHF	TGTGCCAGTAGTACGAGACAGGGGGCCTCCCCTCTGAATCAGCCCCAGCATTTT
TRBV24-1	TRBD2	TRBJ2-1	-	CATSDRTSGRLNEQFF	TGTGCCACCAGTGACCGCACTAGCGGGAGGTTAAATGAGCAGTTCTTC
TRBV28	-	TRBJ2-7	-	CASSYGLSSYEQYF	TGTGCCAGCAGTTATGGACTTTCCTCCTACGAGCAGTACTTC
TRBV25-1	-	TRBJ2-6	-	CASSVNRPIVANVLTF	TGTGCCAGCAGTGTTAACAGGCCCATCGTCGCCAACGTCCTGACTTTC
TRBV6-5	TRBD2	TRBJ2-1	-	CASSPGLAGAFEQFF	TGTGCCAGCAGTCCTGGACTAGCGGGAGCGTTTGAGCAGTTCTTC
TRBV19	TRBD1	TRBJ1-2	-	CASRGTVYGYTF	TGTGCCAGTAGGGGGACAGTCTATGGCTACACCTTC
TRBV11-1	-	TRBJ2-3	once	CASSLGHTDTQYF	TGTGCCAGCAGCTTGGGGCACACAGATACGCAGTATTTT
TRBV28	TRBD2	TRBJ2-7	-	CASRLADPPRQYF	TGTGCCAGCAGACTAGCGGACCCTCCACGGCAGTACTTC
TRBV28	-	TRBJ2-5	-	CASRGNIRETQYF	TGTGCCAGCAGGGGCAACATTCGGGAGACCCAGTACTTC
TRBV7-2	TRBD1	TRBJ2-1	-	CASSLGQANNEQFF	TGTGCCAGCAGCCTGGGACAGGCCAACAATGAGCAGTTCTTC
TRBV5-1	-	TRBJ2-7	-	CASSLITESSYEQYF	TGCGCCAGCAGCTTGATTACGGAGAGCTCCTACGAGCAGTACTTC
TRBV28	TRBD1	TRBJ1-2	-	CASNFRISRTGDPNGYTF	TGTGCCAGCAACTTCCGTATCTCGAGGACAGGGGATCCCAATGGCTACACCTTC
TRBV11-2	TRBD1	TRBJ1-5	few	CASSLDQFGDRPNQPQHF	TGTGCCAGCAGCTTAGATCAATTTGGGGACAGGCCTAATCAGCCCCAGCATTTT
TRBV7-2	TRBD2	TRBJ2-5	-	CASIGVAGGETQYF	TGTGCCAGCATAGGGGTAGCGGGAGGAGAGACCCAGTACTTC
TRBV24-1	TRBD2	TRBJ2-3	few	CATSDFKVSGRPDTQYF	TGTGCCACCAGTGATTTTAAGGTTAGCGGGAGGCCAGATACGCAGTATTTT
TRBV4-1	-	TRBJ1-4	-	CASSQVPGLYEKLFF	TGCGCCAGCAGCCAGGTTCCGGGTCTATATGAAAAACTGTTTTTT